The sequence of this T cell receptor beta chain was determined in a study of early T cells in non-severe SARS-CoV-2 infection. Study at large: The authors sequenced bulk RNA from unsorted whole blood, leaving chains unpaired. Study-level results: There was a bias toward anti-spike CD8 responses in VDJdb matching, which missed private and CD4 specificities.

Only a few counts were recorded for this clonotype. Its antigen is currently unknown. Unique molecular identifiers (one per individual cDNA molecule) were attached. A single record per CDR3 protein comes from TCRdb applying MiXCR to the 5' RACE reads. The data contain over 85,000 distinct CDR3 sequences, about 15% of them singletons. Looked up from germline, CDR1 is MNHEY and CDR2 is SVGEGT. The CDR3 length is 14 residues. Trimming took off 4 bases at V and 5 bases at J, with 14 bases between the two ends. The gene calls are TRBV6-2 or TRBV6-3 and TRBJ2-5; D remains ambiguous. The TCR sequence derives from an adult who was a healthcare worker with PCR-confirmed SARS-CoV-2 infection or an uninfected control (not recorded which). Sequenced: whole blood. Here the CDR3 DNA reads TGTGCCAGCAGTTTAAGGCTGCCAAGGGAGACCCAGTACTTC. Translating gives CASSLRLPRETQYF.